This T cell receptor beta chain was recorded in a study of shared clonotypes between healthy human individuals. Study in general: Every donor yielded three CD4 naive, three CD4 memory, two CD8 naive and one CD8 memory plate.

Generated by immunoSEQ multiplex PCR, the TCRdb table keeps only in-frame clones and is missing some. The top ten clones hold more than 1.5% of a sample with around 1.9 million clones, 85% to 95% of them seen once. CD8 cells classed as naive were CD45RO-negative and positively selected for CCR7, excluding terminally differentiated effector memory CD45RA+ cells. Donors comprised only Caucasian adults living in Nashville, Tennessee. The CDR3 is 20 amino acids. Trimming removed 2 bases from V and 6 bases from J, with 32 bases in between. Per germline, CDR1 SGHVS and CDR2 FQNEAQ. Whole-study results and caveats: Unshared clonotypes carried lower generation probabilities than those common to all four donors.

As to this clone: Its antigen is still unknown.

The receptor was derived from a man aged 18-30 years in good health. Some clones in this sample may be carry-over from other donors' samples. The specimen was naive CD8+ T cells from PBMCs. This chain connects TRBV7-8 to TRBJ2-7; D might be TRBD2 (7 bases). This CDR3 is CASSLISELGLAGAEGEQYF. DNA for the CDR3: TGTGCCAGCAGCTTAATTAGTGAGCTCGGTCTTGCGGGGGCGGAAGGCGAGCAGTACTTC.